The text below deals with one TCR beta chain. This sample was included in a study of shared clonotypes between healthy human individuals. Germline CDR1 and CDR2: ENHRY and SYGVKD. This CDR3 spans 15 amino acids. V was clipped by 5 bases and J by 6 bases; unmatched bases: 10. CD4+ cells underwent separation, giving CD45RA+ naive and CD45RA-negative memory subsets. The method was immunoSEQ multiplex PCR; TCRdb's version includes in-frame clones alone and lacks a portion of them. The sample has around 1.4 million clones; 98% to 99% are singletons. The sequence derives from a man aged 30-40 years in good health. V and J are TRBV10-3 and TRBJ1-2; TRBD1 agrees at 9 bases. Sequencing was done on a sample of naive CD4+ T cells sorted from blood. Regarding subset: CD45RA+ positively selected. This CDR3 reads CAISHKDRGIDGYTF. The CDR3 DNA follows: TGTGCCATCAGTCATAAGGACAGGGGAATCGATGGCTACACCTTC.